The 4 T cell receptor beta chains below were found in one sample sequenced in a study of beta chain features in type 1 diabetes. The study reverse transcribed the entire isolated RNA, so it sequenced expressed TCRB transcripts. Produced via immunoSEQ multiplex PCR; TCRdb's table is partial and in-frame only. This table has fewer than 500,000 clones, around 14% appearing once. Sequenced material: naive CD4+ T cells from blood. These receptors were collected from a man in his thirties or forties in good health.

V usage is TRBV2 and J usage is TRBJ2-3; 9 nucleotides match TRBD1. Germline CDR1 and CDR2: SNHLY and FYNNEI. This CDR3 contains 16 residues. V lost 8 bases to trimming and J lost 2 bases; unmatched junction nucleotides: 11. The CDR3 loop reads CASPLLRDRVTDTQYF. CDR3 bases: TGTGCCAGCCCCCTTCTGAGGGACAGGGTCACAGATACGCAGTATTTT.

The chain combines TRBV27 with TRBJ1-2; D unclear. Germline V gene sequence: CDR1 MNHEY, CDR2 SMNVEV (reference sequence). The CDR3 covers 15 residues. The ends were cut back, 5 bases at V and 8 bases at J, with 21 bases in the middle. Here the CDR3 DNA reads TGTGCCAGCAGTCCCGGGCCGGTCTGGTCGGTCGGCTACACCTTC. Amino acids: CASSPGPVWSVGYTF.

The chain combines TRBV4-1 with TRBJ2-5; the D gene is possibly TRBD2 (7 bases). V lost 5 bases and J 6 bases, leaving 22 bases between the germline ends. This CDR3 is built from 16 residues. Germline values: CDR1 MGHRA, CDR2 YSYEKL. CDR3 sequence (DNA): TGCGCCAGCAGCGCCCTACCGGTGGGGGGGCAAAAGACCCAGTACTTC. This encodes CASSALPVGGQKTQYF.

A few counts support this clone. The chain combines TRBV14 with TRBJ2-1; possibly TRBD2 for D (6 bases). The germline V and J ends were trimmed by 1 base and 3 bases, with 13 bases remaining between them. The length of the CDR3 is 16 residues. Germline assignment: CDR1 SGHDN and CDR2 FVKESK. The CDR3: CASSQVKGTLYNEQFF. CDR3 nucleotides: TGTGCCAGCAGCCAAGTTAAGGGGACTCTCTACAATGAGCAGTTCTTC.